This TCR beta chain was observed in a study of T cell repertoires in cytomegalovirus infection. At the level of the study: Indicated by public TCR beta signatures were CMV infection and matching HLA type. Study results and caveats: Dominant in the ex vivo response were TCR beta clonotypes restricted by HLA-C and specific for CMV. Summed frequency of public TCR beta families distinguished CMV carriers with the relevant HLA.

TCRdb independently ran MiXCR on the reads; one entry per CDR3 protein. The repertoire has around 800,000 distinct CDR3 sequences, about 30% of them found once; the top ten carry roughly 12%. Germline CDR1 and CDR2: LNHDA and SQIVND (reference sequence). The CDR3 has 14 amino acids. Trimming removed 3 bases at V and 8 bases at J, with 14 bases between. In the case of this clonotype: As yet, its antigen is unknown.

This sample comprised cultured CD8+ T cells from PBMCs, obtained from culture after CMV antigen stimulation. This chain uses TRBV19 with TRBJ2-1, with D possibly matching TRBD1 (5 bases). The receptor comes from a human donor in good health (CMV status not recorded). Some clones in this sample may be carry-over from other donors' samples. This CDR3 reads CASSIGAGNHEQFF. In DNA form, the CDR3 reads TGTGCCAGTAGTATTGGGGCAGGGAACCATGAGCAGTTCTTC.